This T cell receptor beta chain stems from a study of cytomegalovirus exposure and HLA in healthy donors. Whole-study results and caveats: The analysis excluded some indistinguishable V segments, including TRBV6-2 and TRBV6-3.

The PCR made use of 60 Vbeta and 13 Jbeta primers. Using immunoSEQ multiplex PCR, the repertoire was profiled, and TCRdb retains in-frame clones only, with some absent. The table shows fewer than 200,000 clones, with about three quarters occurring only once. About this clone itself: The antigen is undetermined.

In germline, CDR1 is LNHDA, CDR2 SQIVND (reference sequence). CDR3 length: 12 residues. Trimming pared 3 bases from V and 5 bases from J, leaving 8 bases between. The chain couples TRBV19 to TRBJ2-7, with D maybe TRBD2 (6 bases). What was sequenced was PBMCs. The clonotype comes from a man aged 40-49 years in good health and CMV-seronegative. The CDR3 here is CASSMRGDEQYF. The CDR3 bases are TGTGCCAGTAGTATGCGGGGTGACGAGCAGTACTTC.